This T cell receptor beta chain was sequenced in a study of CD8 T cells in Susac syndrome. Sequencing targeted TCR beta in T cells from blood (CD8+ and CD4+). The CD8+ and CD4+ T cells were negatively isolated, with the TEMRA cells enriched by FACS. Germline V gene data show CDR1 as MDHEN and CDR2 as SYDVKM. The V and J ends lost 3 bases and 3 bases, in that order; junction bases with no gene match: 8. This CDR3 comprises 16 residues. Random-hexamer reverse transcription was applied to roughly 0.5 to 1 ug RNA. TCRdb re-derived calls from the immunoSEQ multiplex PCR reads in MiXCR, one entry per CDR3 protein. The sample lists about 280,000 distinct CDR3 sequences; about 85% were seen once.

This TCR was sampled from a human donor with multiple sclerosis. Sequences were obtained from CD8+ T cells from PBMCs. This chain joins TRBV28 and TRBJ2-1; 7 bases are a match to TRBD2. The chain's CDR3 is CASSFMGEGLYNEQFF. As DNA, the CDR3 is TGTGCCAGCAGTTTTATGGGGGAGGGCCTCTACAATGAGCAGTTCTTC. The entire variable domain, with the rest obtained from reference TRBV28 and TRBJ2-1, is as follows: DVKVTQSSRYLVKRTGEKVFLECVQDMDHENMFWYRQDPGLGLRLIYFSYDVKMKEKGDIPEGYSVSREKKERFSLILESASTNQTSMYLCASSFMGEGLYNEQFFGPGTRLTVL.